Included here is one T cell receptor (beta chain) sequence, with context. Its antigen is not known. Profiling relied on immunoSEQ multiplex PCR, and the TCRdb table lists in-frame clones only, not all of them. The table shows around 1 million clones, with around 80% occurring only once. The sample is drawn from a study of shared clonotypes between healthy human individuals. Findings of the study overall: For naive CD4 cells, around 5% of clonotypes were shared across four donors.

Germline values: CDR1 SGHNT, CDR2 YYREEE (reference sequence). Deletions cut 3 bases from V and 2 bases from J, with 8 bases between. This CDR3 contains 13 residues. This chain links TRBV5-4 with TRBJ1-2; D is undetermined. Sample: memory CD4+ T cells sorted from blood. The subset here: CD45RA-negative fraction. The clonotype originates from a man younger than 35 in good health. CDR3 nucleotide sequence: TGTGCCAGCAGCTCTAGCCTGAACTATGGCTACACCTTC. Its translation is CASSSSLNYGYTF.